This T cell receptor beta chain is from a study of identical twins (dated by TCRdb to between 2015 and 2016). General notes on the study: TCR alpha and beta repertoires from monozygotic twins, unrelated adults of various ages and cord blood were deep-sequenced to test whether fetal clonotypes persist. Replicate twin experiments were performed at different times using different library preparation protocols to rule out contamination. Beyond this particular receptor, the publication reports: Conclusions relied on cross-sectional statistical analysis, since the same donors could not be followed over many years. Invariant T cells such as MAIT and iNKT could partly confound zero-insertion analyses, although diverse VJ usage argued against such confounding for most clonotypes. The excess sharing between twins in beta out-of-frame sequences was weaker because fewer shared sequences reduced the signal-to-noise ratio. Compared with coincidental sharing between unrelated individuals, out-of-frame TCR alpha sequences shared between twins showed an excess of sequences with low generation probability. Recombination models systematically underestimated out-of-frame TCR alpha sharing in monozygotic twins but agreed with sharing between unrelated individuals. Fewer insertions were carried by abundant cord blood beta clonotypes; a weaker similar trend was observed in young adult naive repertoires, while no such trend was observed in memory repertoires.

The germline V gene (reference sequence) supplies CDR1 DFQATT and CDR2 SNEGSKA. The CDR3 covers 14 residues, taking in both the cysteine and the phenylalanine. CDR3 DNA only is kept here, 42 bases in frame from base 1. Trimming takes 6 bases off V and 2 bases off J; junction bases not matched to a gene: 4. This clonotype was found many times. It has no known antigen specificity. Base quality data are lacking; no much larger clone is found one base away. Library creation used 5' RACE. Sequencing was performed on an Illumina HiSeq 2000. Template switching introduced a universal primer binding site; the final cDNA contained a unique molecular identifier, enabling accurate counting of TCR cDNA molecules. First-strand cDNA for TCR alpha and beta chains was synthesized from specific primers in the conserved constant-segment region. To control for contamination, each cDNA library was double barcoded with a SMART-Mk sample barcode plus Illumina barcodes. TruSeq adapter sequences along with Illumina sample barcodes were introduced in two successive PCR steps. The Illumina HiSeq platform was used with custom primers to sequence TCR alpha and beta cDNA libraries. On the study's bioinformatics: Unique molecular identifiers were extracted from raw reads with MiGEC, and CDR3 positions were determined with MiXCR. For each individual, recombination models were inferred using an EM algorithm with the repgenHMM and IGoR tools. The analysis of shared clonotypes was done with the tcR package in R, with sharing normalized by the product of cloneset sizes. To study raw recombination free of thymic and clonal selection effects, out-of-frame nonproductive sequences were analyzed. The public reads were reanalyzed by TCRdb: fastp trimming at Q25, MiXCR alignment, in-frame beta chains only. Each entry merges the rows of one CDR3 protein and shows their most common DNA and genes. TCRdb, not the authors, supplied the V and J calls. The sample profile shows around 250,000 distinct CDR3 sequences; roughly an eighth of them were found once. The leading ten clones occupy about 3.9% of the sample.

Every donor in the study was a healthy Caucasian. Three pairs of female monozygotic twins, all aged about 18 to 30 years, were included in the twin cohort. Using Miltenyi CD45RO+ enrichment and human naive T-cell isolation kits, memory (CD45RO+) and naive T cells were isolated from PBMC. This sample also appeared in a second study, on yellow fever vaccine responses in identical twins. As that second paper reports: The authors reported that the T cell response to vaccination in identical twins appeared partly convergent and partly personalized. The study precisely tracked vaccine-responding T cell clones in identical twins.

Rearrangement joined TRBV20-1 to TRBJ2-1; 10 nucleotides in the junction match TRBD2. The clonotype comes from a woman in her late teens or twenties in good health. Sequenced sample: memory (CD45RO+) T cells sorted from blood. The cell subset or site label for this specimen denotes: CD45RO+ enriched T cells. In nucleotide form, the sequence is TGCAGTGCGACAGGGACTAGCGCCTACAATGAGCAGTTCTTC. This codes for CSATGTSAYNEQFF.